Listed below are T cell receptor beta chains from one sample, sequenced in a study of somatic mutations in cytotoxic T cells in rheumatoid arthritis. The data were produced by immunoSEQ multiplex PCR, yet TCRdb's version contains in-frame clones alone and is incomplete. The sample yields 20,000 to 25,000 clones, 65% to 85% seen once. The specimen sequenced was CD8+ T cells sorted from blood. The source of these receptors is an adult with rheumatoid arthritis. The CDR3 runs from the conserved cysteine through the conserved F or W. Fields, in order: CDR3 length, clone size, V gene, J gene, CDR3 protein. Clone size appears in some rows only: once, few, many, or a class for an expanded clone.

length: 12; size: -; V: TRBV6-1; J: TRBJ2-7; CDR3: CAAGLFSYEQYF
length: 15; size: -; V: TRBV7-9; J: TRBJ2-3; CDR3: CASSLVGGTTDTQYF
length: 15; size: -; V: TRBV2; J: TRBJ1-3; CDR3: CASSEDGSSGNTIYF
length: 15; size: -; V: TRBV11-2; J: TRBJ2-1; CDR3: CASSFRRGENNEQFF
length: 17; size: -; V: TRBV15; J: TRBJ1-3; CDR3: CATSRDRPLSSGNTIYF
length: 16; size: -; V: TRBV4-3; J: TRBJ1-5; CDR3: CASSPDPWQSNQPQHF
length: 15; size: -; V: TRBV4-3; J: TRBJ2-1; CDR3: CASSQDYGPRDEQFF
length: 13; size: once; V: TRBV7-9; J: TRBJ2-7; CDR3: CASSLGLADEQYF
length: 16; size: few; V: TRBV10-2; J: TRBJ1-3; CDR3: CASSLNRADSGNTIYF
length: 13; size: -; V: TRBV7-9; J: TRBJ1-6; CDR3: CASSQGRRSPLHF
length: 14; size: -; V: TRBV5-6; J: TRBJ2-2; CDR3: CASSRVGAQGELFF
length: 14; size: -; V: TRBV7-3; J: TRBJ2-3; CDR3: CASSLYGSLNTQYF
length: 13; size: -; V: TRBV27; J: TRBJ2-5; CDR3: CASSLGAKETQYF
length: 13; size: -; V: TRBV19; J: TRBJ2-1; CDR3: CASSEAAYNEQFF
length: 16; size: -; V: TRBV2; J: TRBJ2-1; CDR3: CASSEWLAGQGNEQFF
length: 15; size: few; V: TRBV7-9; J: TRBJ2-1; CDR3: CASSLGGATRNEQFF
length: 17; size: -; V: TRBV27; J: TRBJ1-4; CDR3: CASSFLDRAGANEKLFF
length: 11; size: -; V: TRBV15; J: TRBJ1-2; CDR3: CATSRGNGYTF
length: 15; size: -; V: TRBV6-6; J: TRBJ1-2; CDR3: CASSLRGGVGYGYTF
length: 17; size: -; V: TRBV27; J: TRBJ1-4; CDR3: CASRPSGTGLTNEKLFF
length: 16; size: -; V: TRBV2; J: TRBJ2-1; CDR3: CASSEGVGTSYNEQFF
length: 14; size: -; V: TRBV9; J: TRBJ2-7; CDR3: CASSVSGVGYEQYF
length: 16; size: few; V: TRBV7-6; J: TRBJ2-1; CDR3: CASSSSGTGEGNEQFF
length: 10; size: few; V: TRBV7-9; J: TRBJ2-3; CDR3: CATLTDTQYF
length: 15; size: -; V: TRBV9; J: TRBJ2-1; CDR3: CASSQGSTTYNEQFF
length: 15; size: -; V: TRBV6-6; J: TRBJ2-3; CDR3: CASSYDGGAPDTQYF
length: 13; size: -; V: TRBV7-7; J: TRBJ1-1; CDR3: CASSFLCDAEAFF
length: 14; size: -; V: TRBV5-1; J: TRBJ1-2; CDR3: CASSLAAFNYGYTF
length: 16; size: -; V: TRBV2; J: TRBJ2-7; CDR3: CASSEGGLAGGYEQYF
length: 15; size: few; V: TRBV19; J: TRBJ2-2; CDR3: CASSHDREVGGELFF